A single T cell receptor (beta chain) is shown here with its context. Its target is unknown. This specimen belongs to a study of post-analysis software for immune sequencing data. Study-wide results and limits: Roughly five TRBV segments were more frequent in patients than controls; TRBV5-6, TRBV5-1 and TRBV20-1 belonged to this group.

Germline-derived CDR1 and CDR2 are DFQATT and SNEGSKA (reference sequence). V dropped 7 bases and J dropped 4; count of bases not matched to a gene: 12. The CDR3 spans 14 residues. Researchers reported that TCR beta cDNA libraries carried unique molecular identifiers. The source material, roughly 0.9 to 11 million T cells, gave rise to approximately 520,000 cDNA molecules. TCRdb re-derived calls from the PCR reads in MiXCR, one entry per CDR3 protein. The repertoire holds over 700,000 distinct CDR3 sequences, with roughly 30% as singletons. The receptor comes from a girl aged 5-17 years with multiple sclerosis. The chain recombines TRBV20-1 with TRBJ2-7, with TRBD2 matching 8 bases. Specimen: blood. CDR3 sequence (DNA): TGCAGTGTTAGGGGAGCGGGAGATCGGTACGAGCAGTACTTC. Amino acid sequence: CSVRGAGDRYEQYF.